The entry that follows covers one T cell receptor beta chain sequence. TCRdb keeps only in-frame clones here, not all; method: immunoSEQ multiplex PCR. The profile shows about 280,000 clones, 70% to 90% of them singletons. The junction had 13 bases not matched to a gene; V was cut back by 7 bases and J by 6 bases. The germline V gene has CDR1 LNHDA and CDR2 SQIVND (reference sequence). The CDR3 is 16 amino acids. This sample was taken from a study of blood T cell repertoires in COVID-19. The source material was PBMCs or T cells enriched from blood (not recorded which). The rearrangement joins TRBV19 to TRBJ1-5; TRBD1 agrees at 9 bases. The source of this sequence is a young woman with acute COVID-19. CDR3 sequence reads: CASTHRDRVFCQPQHF. CDR3 coding DNA: TGTGCCAGTACCCACCGGGACAGGGTTTTCTGTCAGCCCCAGCATTTT.